The clone carrying this T cell receptor (beta chain) was seen many times. Its specificity is not known. The sample belongs to a study of identical twins. Points from the study as a whole: In cord blood, abundant beta clonotypes had fewer insertions; memory showed no trend.

J was trimmed by 4 bases and V by 0 bases; bases with no gene match: 2. The germline V gene has CDR1 SGHRS and CDR2 YFSETQ. CDR3 length: 15 amino acids. Everyone who gave samples was a healthy Caucasian. Unique molecular identifiers were in the cDNA, with template-switch universal primer binding. TCRdb recomputed calls from the 5' RACE reads with MiXCR, one row per CDR3 protein. This sample carries about 450,000 distinct CDR3 sequences, less than 20% of them seen once, and the ten largest clones take around 10%. The clonotype comes from a man aged 50 to 60 in good health. The chain uses TRBV5-1 and TRBJ2-2; 8 nucleotides line up with TRBD2. The sequenced sample was naive T cells sorted from blood. The CDR3 DNA sequence: TGCGCCAGCAGCTTGGACGGGGGGGGCACCGGGGAGCTGTTTTTT. It translates to CASSLDGGGTGELFF.